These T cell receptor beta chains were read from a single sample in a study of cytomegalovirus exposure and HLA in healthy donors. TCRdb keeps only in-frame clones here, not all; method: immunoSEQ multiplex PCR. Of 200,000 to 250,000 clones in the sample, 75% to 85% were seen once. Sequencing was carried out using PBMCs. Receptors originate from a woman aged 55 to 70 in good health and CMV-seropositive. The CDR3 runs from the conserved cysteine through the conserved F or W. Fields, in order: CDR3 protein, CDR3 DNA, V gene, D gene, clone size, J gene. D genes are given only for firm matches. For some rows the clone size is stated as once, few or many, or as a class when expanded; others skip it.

CASSSRTSGYEQYF	TGCGCCAGCAGCAGTAGGACTAGCGGCTACGAGCAGTACTTC	TRBV5-1	TRBD2	few	TRBJ2-7
CASTLTGGSDYGYTF	TGCGCCAGCACCCTTACAGGGGGAAGTGACTATGGCTACACCTTC	TRBV5-1	TRBD1	NA	TRBJ1-2
CASSEGGRSTDTQYF	TGTGCCAGCAGCGAGGGCGGGAGAAGCACAGATACGCAGTATTTT	TRBV9	TRBD2	NA	TRBJ2-3
CASSDLRGYEQFF	TGTGCCAGCAGTGACCTGCGGGGCTATGAGCAGTTCTTC	TRBV6-1	NA	NA	TRBJ2-1
CASRLASNEQFF	TGTGCCAGCAGACTGGCTAGCAATGAGCAGTTCTTC	TRBV6-5	NA	once	TRBJ2-1
CASTRTVANTGELFF	TGTGCCAGCACCCGGACAGTGGCGAACACCGGGGAGCTGTTTTTT	TRBV5-4	NA	few	TRBJ2-2
CASSSQGRTEAFF	TGTGCCAGCAGCTCCCAGGGGCGGACTGAAGCTTTCTTT	TRBV11-1	NA	NA	TRBJ1-1
CASLGGDSYEQYF	TGTGCCAGCTTGGGGGGGGACTCCTACGAGCAGTACTTC	TRBV7-9	TRBD2	NA	TRBJ2-7
CASSIHPGTGLIRNTEAFF	TGTGCCAGTAGTATACATCCCGGGACAGGGCTTATCCGGAACACTGAAGCTTTCTTT	TRBV19	TRBD1	once	TRBJ1-1
CASRQESIDTGELFF	TGTGCCAGTCGACAGGAGTCAATAGACACCGGGGAGCTGTTTTTT	TRBV19	NA	NA	TRBJ2-2
CASSAQFEQGTKRQYF	TGTGCCAGCAGTGCCCAATTTGAACAGGGGACAAAGCGGCAGTATTTT	TRBV6-4	TRBD1	NA	TRBJ2-3
CASSLHRNTEAFF	TGTGCCAGCAGCTTACACAGGAACACTGAAGCTTTCTTT	TRBV11-2	NA	NA	TRBJ1-1
CASSLRPSEDTQYF	TGTGCCAGCAGCTTGAGGCCTAGTGAAGATACGCAGTATTTT	TRBV5-5	NA	NA	TRBJ2-3
CASSWSGEANEKLFF	TGTGCCAGCAGTTGGTCCGGCGAGGCTAATGAAAAACTGTTTTTT	TRBV2	NA	once	TRBJ1-4
CASSPRTGTHTQYF	TGTGCCAGCAGCCCCCGGACAGGGACGCATACGCAGTATTTT	TRBV9	TRBD1	NA	TRBJ2-3
CASSKSSGTTDTQYF	TGTGCCAGCAGCAAAAGCAGCGGGACCACAGATACGCAATATTTT	TRBV21-1	NA	NA	TRBJ2-3
CASSKGVTETKNIQYF	TGTGCCAGCAGCAAAGGGGTCACGGAAACCAAAAACATTCAGTACTTC	TRBV7-9	NA	NA	TRBJ2-4
CASSFWQGLAGGNEQFF	TGTGCCAGCAGTTTCTGGCAGGGACTAGCGGGAGGCAATGAGCAGTTCTTC	TRBV28	TRBD2	NA	TRBJ2-1
CASSLDTSGRGEGDTQYF	TGTGCCAGCAGCTTAGATACTAGCGGGAGAGGGGAAGGAGATACGCAGTATTTT	TRBV13	TRBD2	few	TRBJ2-3
CASSETGDNSPLHF	TGCGCCAGCAGTGAGACAGGGGACAATTCACCCCTCCACTTT	TRBV10-2	TRBD1	NA	TRBJ1-6